The rows below give T cell receptor beta chains drawn from one sample of a study of shared clonotypes between healthy human individuals. Clones were sequenced by immunoSEQ multiplex PCR, and TCRdb holds only the in-frame ones, with some missing. The sample lists hundreds of thousands of clones, roughly 83% occurring once. The sample consisted of PBMCs. Source of these receptors: a woman in her thirties or forties in good health. Some clones in this sample may be carry-over from other donors' samples. CDR3s include the opening cysteine and the closing phenylalanine or tryptophan. The D gene is left open where the match is weak. Only some rows state a clone size, as once, few, many or a class for expanded clones.

clone size: -
J gene: TRBJ2-5
D gene: TRBD2
V gene: TRBV10-2
CDR3 protein: CASSLAGGPQETQYF
CDR3 DNA: TGCGCCAGCAGTCTGGCGGGAGGGCCCCAAGAGACCCAGTACTTC

clone size: -
J gene: TRBJ2-7
D gene: TRBD1
V gene: TRBV5-1
CDR3 protein: CASSTTGNEQYF
CDR3 DNA: TGCGCCAGCAGCACGACAGGGAACGAGCAGTACTTC

clone size: -
J gene: TRBJ1-4
D gene: -
V gene: TRBV7-6
CDR3 protein: CASRAVGLKGEKLFF
CDR3 DNA: TGTGCCAGCAGGGCGGTCGGCCTTAAGGGTGAAAAACTGTTTTTT

clone size: -
J gene: TRBJ2-7
D gene: -
V gene: TRBV28
CDR3 protein: CASSFGGLSYEQYF
CDR3 DNA: TGTGCCAGCAGTTTTGGAGGATTATCCTACGAGCAGTACTTC

clone size: -
J gene: TRBJ2-1
D gene: TRBD1
V gene: TRBV25-1
CDR3 protein: CASKPRDRGDEQFF
CDR3 DNA: TGTGCCAGTAAGCCCCGGGACAGGGGGGATGAGCAGTTCTTC

clone size: once
J gene: TRBJ2-1
D gene: -
V gene: TRBV29-1
CDR3 protein: CSARWEHWDEQFF
CDR3 DNA: TGCAGCGCCCGGTGGGAGCACTGGGATGAGCAGTTCTTC

clone size: -
J gene: TRBJ2-2
D gene: -
V gene: TRBV19
CDR3 protein: CASNDEGTGELFF
CDR3 DNA: TGTGCCAGTAATGATGAAGGCACCGGGGAGCTGTTTTTT

clone size: -
J gene: TRBJ2-7
D gene: -
V gene: TRBV6-6
CDR3 protein: CASTKQGWGYEQYF
CDR3 DNA: TGTGCCAGCACAAAGCAGGGTTGGGGCTACGAGCAGTACTTC

clone size: -
J gene: TRBJ2-7
D gene: TRBD2
V gene: TRBV11-2
CDR3 protein: CASSLDLLAGMNYEQYF
CDR3 DNA: TGTGCCAGCAGCTTAGATCTACTAGCGGGAATGAATTACGAGCAGTACTTC

clone size: -
J gene: TRBJ2-7
D gene: -
V gene: TRBV5-4
CDR3 protein: CASSDRDRPSYEQYF
CDR3 DNA: TGTGCCAGCAGCGACCGAGACAGACCCTCCTACGAGCAGTACTTC

clone size: -
J gene: TRBJ2-5
D gene: TRBD2
V gene: TRBV5-4
CDR3 protein: CASSLIAGGGETQYF
CDR3 DNA: TGTGCCAGCAGCTTGATAGCGGGAGGGGGGGAGACCCAGTACTTC

clone size: -
J gene: TRBJ1-2
D gene: TRBD1
V gene: TRBV11-2
CDR3 protein: CASSFGQGNYGYTF
CDR3 DNA: TGTGCCAGCAGTTTCGGACAGGGGAACTATGGCTACACCTTC

clone size: few
J gene: TRBJ1-4
D gene: -
V gene: TRBV30
CDR3 protein: CACVRRSNEKLFF
CDR3 DNA: TGTGCCTGTGTCCGAAGGTCTAATGAAAAACTGTTTTTT

clone size: -
J gene: TRBJ2-7
D gene: TRBD2
V gene: TRBV5-1
CDR3 protein: CASSFTSGAYEQYF
CDR3 DNA: TGCGCCAGCAGCTTCACTAGCGGGGCATACGAGCAGTACTTC

clone size: -
J gene: TRBJ1-1
D gene: TRBD1
V gene: TRBV2
CDR3 protein: CASSGSRQGLNTEAFF
CDR3 DNA: TGTGCCAGCAGTGGCTCCAGACAGGGCCTGAACACTGAAGCTTTCTTT

clone size: -
J gene: TRBJ2-7
D gene: TRBD2
V gene: TRBV28
CDR3 protein: CASSLLSSREFGEQYF
CDR3 DNA: TGTGCCAGCAGTTTATTATCTTCGCGGGAGTTTGGTGAGCAGTACTTC

clone size: -
J gene: TRBJ2-3
D gene: -
V gene: TRBV7-2
CDR3 protein: CASSISPDTQYF
CDR3 DNA: TGTGCCAGCAGCATAAGTCCAGATACGCAGTATTTT

clone size: -
J gene: TRBJ1-2
D gene: TRBD1
V gene: TRBV6-1
CDR3 protein: CASRGQFLGGYTF
CDR3 DNA: TGTGCCAGCAGGGGACAGTTTCTGGGCGGCTACACCTTC

clone size: once
J gene: TRBJ2-5
D gene: -
V gene: TRBV6-6
CDR3 protein: CASRLGPETQYF
CDR3 DNA: TGTGCCAGCAGGTTGGGTCCCGAGACCCAGTACTTC

clone size: once
J gene: TRBJ1-4
D gene: -
V gene: TRBV6-1
CDR3 protein: CASSEFGRAEEKLFF
CDR3 DNA: TGTGCCAGCAGTGAATTTGGCAGGGCGGAGGAAAAACTGTTTTTT

clone size: few
J gene: TRBJ2-4
D gene: -
V gene: TRBV6-1
CDR3 protein: CASSARSGLNLAKNIQYF
CDR3 DNA: TGTGCCAGCAGTGCCCGGTCGGGACTCAACCTAGCCAAAAACATTCAGTACTTC

clone size: few
J gene: TRBJ2-7
D gene: TRBD2
V gene: TRBV2
CDR3 protein: CASSEIGAVLAGAYEQYF
CDR3 DNA: TGTGCCAGCAGTGAAATTGGGGCCGTCTTGGCGGGAGCCTACGAGCAGTACTTC

clone size: -
J gene: TRBJ2-5
D gene: TRBD2
V gene: TRBV6-6
CDR3 protein: CASSAGGTSGRETQYF
CDR3 DNA: TGTGCCAGCAGTGCCGGGGGGACTAGCGGAAGAGAGACCCAGTACTTC

clone size: -
J gene: TRBJ1-2
D gene: -
V gene: TRBV4-3
CDR3 protein: CASSQAGGAVGYTF
CDR3 DNA: TGCGCCAGCAGCCAAGCGGGGGGGGCGGTTGGCTACACCTTC

clone size: -
J gene: TRBJ2-7
D gene: -
V gene: TRBV5-5
CDR3 protein: CASSSWGPGPYEQYF
CDR3 DNA: TGTGCCAGCAGCTCTTGGGGCCCTGGGCCCTACGAGCAGTACTTC

clone size: once
J gene: TRBJ2-5
D gene: -
V gene: TRBV4-1
CDR3 protein: CASSQERASGFLGETQYF
CDR3 DNA: TGCGCCAGCAGCCAAGAGAGGGCCAGCGGCTTCCTGGGGGAGACCCAGTACTTC